This entry describes one T cell receptor (beta chain). Its antigen remains unidentified. The germline gene is not matched at one end of the junction; a read error may be the cause. 60 Vbeta and 13 Jbeta primers were used in PCR. Libraries were prepared by immunoSEQ multiplex PCR; TCRdb keeps only in-frame clonotypes and omits some of them. This table holds 100,000 or so clones, around 77% found once. This sample was taken from a study of cytomegalovirus exposure and HLA in healthy donors. The study, taken as a whole, reports: Donor immune exposure was known only as CMV serostatus.

CDR1 and CDR2 from the germline V gene are MGHDK and SYGVNS. CDR3 length equals 15 residues. The material sequenced was PBMCs. The clonotype comes from a male donor in good health and CMV-seropositive. The rearrangement joins TRBV25-1 to TRBJ2-3; D call uncertain. The CDR3 DNA reads as TGTGCCAGCAGTGCAATCCAAACGAGCACAGATACGCAGTCTTTT. This gives the protein CASSAIQTSTDTQSF.